This TCR beta chain was retrieved from a study of blood T cell repertoires in COVID-19. This CDR3 has 16 residues. Germline V gene data show CDR1 as SGHNT and CDR2 as YENEEA. Trimming took off 2 bases at V and 1 base at J, with 12 bases between the two ends. Per the original methods: From reference gene primer amplification, estimates of nucleated cell counts were derived. Sequenced by immunoSEQ multiplex PCR; TCRdb stores in-frame clones only, minus some. V and J calls and clone size follow that table, whereas D and trimming were derived from the DNA. The sample contains hundreds of thousands of clones, around 88% of which appear only once. Enrollees, roughly 18 to 90 years old, lived in around 23 US areas. Cohort assignment relied on participant-reported clinical history. Donors in Cohort 3 who had recovered were those with two negative PCRs, healthcare professional clearance, or resolution of their symptoms.

The sample was PBMCs or T cells enriched from blood (not recorded which). This TCR came from a woman aged 50 to 60 who had recovered from COVID-19. The chain uses TRBV11-3 and TRBJ1-3; the D gene is possibly TRBD1 (6 bases). The CDR3 sequence is CASSLWAGESGNTIYF. In nucleotides, the CDR3 is TGTGCCAGCAGCTTATGGGCAGGGGAGTCTGGAAACACCATATATTTT.